Presented here are 27 T cell receptor beta chains from one specimen sequenced in a study of early T cells in non-severe SARS-CoV-2 infection. MiXCR was run by TCRdb on the 5' RACE reads, yielding one entry per CDR3 protein. Of around 44,000 distinct CDR3 sequences in the sample, about 7.8% are singletons; the top ten hold about 5.3%. Sequencing was carried out using whole blood. All receptors derive from an adult who was a healthcare worker with PCR-confirmed SARS-CoV-2 infection or an uninfected control (not recorded which).

This clonotype was detected many times. This chain connects TRBV27 to TRBJ1-5; no reliable D call. V was pared by 2 bases and J by 5 bases, with 7 bases between. CDR1 and CDR2 from the germline V gene are MNHEY and SMNVEV (reference sequence). The CDR3 loop spans 13 amino acids. Here the CDR3 DNA reads TGTGCCAGCAGTTTAACTGAGCATCAGCCCCAGCATTTT. Amino acids: CASSLTEHQPQHF.

The chain links TRBV29-1 to TRBJ1-1; 7 nucleotides line up with TRBD1. Germline trimming cut 7 bases from V and 8 bases from J; bases unmatched to any gene: 4. Germline-derived CDR1 and CDR2 are SQVTM and ANQGSEA. The CDR3 contains 10 residues. DNA for the CDR3: TGCAGCGCCGACAGGGAGGAAGCTTTCTTT. This sequence encodes CSADREEAFF.

This clonotype has just a few counts. The DNA for the CDR3 is TGTGCCAGCAGTTTATCTGGTTTGTCCGCCGCTGAAGCTTTCTTT. Translated, it gives CASSLSGLSAAEAFF. The chain recombines TRBV27 with TRBJ1-1; D is unclear. The germline V gene has CDR1 MNHEY and CDR2 SMNVEV (reference sequence). The CDR3 is 15 amino acids. V dropped 0 bases and J dropped 6 bases, with 14 bases sitting between them.

This clonotype was seen ten or more times. The V gene is TRBV12-3 or TRBV12-4, the J gene TRBJ1-2, with 11 bases lining up with TRBD1. The CDR3 is made up of 14 amino acids. V lost 2 bases to trimming and J lost 8 bases; unmatched junction nucleotides: 4. Here the CDR3 DNA reads TGTGCCAGCAGTTTAAGGACAGGGGGCAGGGGCTACACCTTC. It translates to CASSLRTGGRGYTF.

This clonotype was counted ten times or more. The gene calls are TRBV11-2 and TRBJ2-1; TRBD2 matches 11 bases. Looked up from germline, CDR1 is SGHAT and CDR2 is FQNNGV. There are 17 residues in the CDR3. J gave up 4 bases and V 1 base, and 6 bases lay outside the gene matches. CDR3 DNA: TGTGCCAGCAGCTTAGTGGGGCTAGCGGGGGGATACAATGAGCAGTTCTTC. It yields the protein CASSLVGLAGGYNEQFF.

This clonotype has more than one count but fewer than ten. This rearrangement joins TRBV7-2 to TRBJ2-2; a possible D gene is TRBD1 (6 bases). Trimming took 3 bases from V and 1 from J, leaving 9 bases between them. The CDR3 has 15 amino acids. In germline, CDR1 is SGHTA, CDR2 FQGNSA. The CDR3 DNA sequence: TGTGCCAGCAGCTTTGGGGGCTGGAACACCGGGGAGCTGTTTTTT. It specifies CASSFGGWNTGELFF.

This clonotype occurred many times. This chain joins TRBV29-1 and TRBJ1-2; D is unclear. V gave up 6 bases and J gave up 2 bases, with 4 bases separating them. CDR1 SQVTM and CDR2 ANQGSEA come from the germline V gene. This CDR3 has 10 residues. CDR3 residues: CSVKNYGYTF. The CDR3 DNA is TGCAGCGTCAAAAACTATGGCTACACCTTC.

This clonotype was seen repeatedly, ten times or more. The chain uses TRBV5-1 and TRBJ2-3, with a weak D call TRBD2 (5 bases). Per germline, CDR1 SGHRS and CDR2 YFSETQ. V lost 4 bases, J lost 4 bases, and 10 bases lay in between. This CDR3 is 13 amino acids long. The CDR3 spells CASSPDSSDTQYF. In DNA, the CDR3 is TGCGCCAGCAGCCCGGACTCATCAGATACGCAGTATTTT.

This clonotype was recorded at least ten times. The CDR3 spells CASSSLDSGGTEAFF. The CDR3 DNA follows: TGCGCCAGCAGCTCATTGGACAGCGGTGGCACTGAAGCTTTCTTT. The rearrangement links TRBV5-1 to TRBJ1-1; a possible D gene is TRBD1 (6 bases). Germline lookup yields CDR1 SGHRS and CDR2 YFSETQ. With 3 bases removed from V and 4 bases from J, the gap between germline ends came to 16 bases. This CDR3 has 15 residues.

This chain joins TRBV12-3 or TRBV12-4 and TRBJ1-1, with D tentatively TRBD1 (6 bases). The CDR3 length is 16 residues. V lost 6 bases to trimming and J lost 4 bases, with 21 bases between them. The CDR3 protein is CASRSFGAGETTEAFF. CDR3 in DNA: TGTGCCAGCAGGTCCTTTGGGGCAGGGGAGACCACTGAAGCTTTCTTT.

This clonotype was observed many times. V is TRBV28 and J is TRBJ1-5, with D unclear. The CDR3 loop spans 13 amino acids. Trimming cost V 1 base and J 5 bases, with 6 bases left between them. Germline CDR1 and CDR2: MDHEN and SYDVKM. The CDR3 DNA reads TGTGCCAGCAGTTTATTGCGGGATCAGCCCCAGCATTTT. This encodes CASSLLRDQPQHF.

This clonotype was found once. A much larger clone is a single base away; this may be a read error. The chain couples TRBV7-8 to TRBJ1-5; D gene uncertain. CDR3 length: 12 amino acids. CDR1 and CDR2 (germline): SGHVS, FQNEAQ. The CDR3, as DNA: TGTGCCAGCAGCTTGACGAATCAGCCCCGGCATTTT. Protein sequence: CASSLTNQPRHF.

This clonotype was recorded at least ten times. The rearrangement uses TRBV27 and TRBJ1-2; 9 positions agree with TRBD1. The CDR3 runs to 16 residues. The junction had 8 bases not matched to a gene; V was cut back by 3 bases and J by 3 bases. Germline V gene lookup returns CDR1 MNHEY and CDR2 SMNVEV (reference sequence). This chain's CDR3 is CASSFQPGQGYYGYTF. CDR3 sequence (DNA): TGTGCCAGCAGTTTCCAGCCGGGACAGGGTTACTATGGCTACACCTTC.

The table lists this clonotype with a few counts. The gene calls are TRBV6-6 and TRBJ1-6, with 12 bases that match TRBD1. After removal of 6 bases from V and 9 bases from J, the junction contained 6 bases not matched to a gene. The length of the CDR3 is 15 residues. In germline, CDR1 is MNHNY, CDR2 SVGAGI (reference sequence). The CDR3 spells CASSPGTGGVSPLHF. The CDR3, as DNA: TGTGCCAGCAGCCCCGGGACAGGGGGCGTTTCACCCCTCCACTTT.

In this sample, this clonotype turned up many times. The chain is built from TRBV12-3 or TRBV12-4 and TRBJ1-1; maybe TRBD1 (6 bases). With 5 bases removed from V and 4 bases from J, the gap between germline ends came to 14 bases. The CDR3 extends over 14 amino acids. This CDR3 is CASSPQQGLTEAFF. The CDR3 coding sequence is TGTGCCAGCAGTCCCCAACAGGGTCTCACTGAAGCTTTCTTT.

This clonotype was counted only a few times. This chain links TRBV30 with TRBJ1-1; TRBD1 is a possible D gene (6 bases). Between the trimmed V and J ends, which lost 1 base and 1 base, there was a span of 10 bases. Per the germline V gene, CDR1 is GTSNPN and CDR2 is SVGIG (reference sequence). CDR3 length equals 14 residues. The CDR3: CAWSGGQPNTEAFF. The CDR3 DNA sequence: TGTGCCTGGAGTGGGGGGCAGCCGAACACTGAAGCTTTCTTT.

Concerning this clonotype: This sequence may be a read error, since a much larger clone differs from it by one base. This chain joins TRBV2 and TRBJ2-1; 7 bases map to TRBD1. The CDR3 loop spans 13 amino acids. The germline V gene encodes CDR1 SNHLY and CDR2 FYNNEI. The CDR3 DNA follows: TGTGCCAGCAGTGGTCTAGGGGGCAATAAGCAGTTCTTC. It codes for CASSGLGGNKQFF.

The chain combines TRBV28 with TRBJ2-3; 9 positions match TRBD1. The CDR3 extends over 14 amino acids. V shed 4 bases, J shed 4 bases, and the junction held 3 bases outside the gene matches. Germline loops: CDR1 MDHEN, CDR2 SYDVKM. The DNA of the CDR3 is TGTGCCAGCAGTTCGGACAGGGGTGCAGATACGCAGTATTTT. Its protein is CASSSDRGADTQYF.

This chain uses TRBV9 with TRBJ2-5; tentative D call: TRBD2 (6 bases). The CDR3 spans 14 residues. V lost 3 bases and J lost 1, with 10 bases in between. Germline lookup yields CDR1 SGDLS and CDR2 YYNGEE. The CDR3 here is CASSGGGAQETQYF. The CDR3 nucleotides read TGTGCCAGCAGCGGGGGCGGGGCCCAAGAGACCCAGTACTTC.

This clonotype came up many times. The chain combines TRBV6-5 with TRBJ1-2, with 9 bases identical to TRBD1. Germline V CDR1 and CDR2: MNHEY, SVGAGI. This CDR3 is 15 amino acids long. V was clipped by 5 bases and J by 4 bases; unmatched bases: 8. The CDR3 here is CASSPTGQGIYGYTF. The CDR3 bases are TGTGCCAGCAGTCCCACGGGACAGGGCATCTATGGCTACACCTTC.

As for this clonotype: A junction boundary mismatches the germline segment, possibly from a read error. The chain couples TRBV20-1 to TRBJ2-1, with 12 bases identical to TRBD2. This CDR3 has 17 amino acids. Looked up from germline, CDR1 is DFQATT and CDR2 is SNEGSKA (reference sequence). CDR3 residues: CSARGRTSGDTYSEQFF. In nucleotides, the CDR3 is TGCAGTGCTAGAGGCCGGACTAGCGGGGACACCTACAGTGAGCAGTTCTTC.

The chain recombines TRBV7-2 with TRBJ1-3; unclear D gene. This CDR3 has 15 residues. Germline V CDR1 and CDR2: SGHTA, FQGNSA. The V and J ends lost 5 bases and 4 bases respectively, with 15 bases between them. Here the CDR3 DNA reads TGTGCCAGCAGCCCACAAGCCCTACGGGGAAACACCATATATTTT. Translation: CASSPQALRGNTIYF.

This clonotype came up a few times. The V gene is TRBV13, the J gene TRBJ1-1, with D hard to call. The V end was cut by 5 bases, the J end by 0 bases, with 7 bases between. Germline loops: CDR1 PRHDT, CDR2 FYEKMQ (reference sequence). The CDR3 totals 13 residues. The CDR3 sequence is CASSIQMNTEAFF. The CDR3 nucleotides read TGTGCCAGCAGCATTCAGATGAACACTGAAGCTTTCTTT.

This clonotype has ten or more counts. This sequence joins TRBV20-1 and TRBJ2-2, with 7 bases identical to TRBD1. With V trimmed by 1 base and J by 4 bases, 0 bases remained unmatched. Per germline, CDR1 DFQATT and CDR2 SNEGSKA (reference sequence). The CDR3 spans 13 residues. This CDR3 reads CSARGDSTGELFF. In nucleotides, the CDR3 is TGCAGTGCTAGAGGGGACAGCACCGGGGAGCTGTTTTTT.

This clonotype was recorded many times. The chain is built from TRBV6-6 and TRBJ1-5; 9 bases are a match to TRBD1. The CDR3 contains 15 residues. V lost 5 bases to trimming and J lost 3 bases; unmatched junction nucleotides: 5. Germline V gene sequence: CDR1 MNHNY, CDR2 SVGAGI (reference sequence). The CDR3 DNA reads as TGTGCCAGCAGTCACAGGGGGCGGGACAATCAGCCCCAGCATTTT. This codes for CASSHRGRDNQPQHF.

The rearrangement joins TRBV4-1 to TRBJ2-3; D may be TRBD2 (6 bases). V gave up 4 bases and J gave up 2 bases, with 16 bases separating them. The CDR3 loop spans 16 amino acids. Germline assignment: CDR1 MGHRA and CDR2 YSYEKL. The CDR3 DNA reads as TGCGCCAGCAGCCGAGAGACTAGTTTTTTCACAGATACGCAGTATTTT. This encodes CASSRETSFFTDTQYF.

The table lists this clonotype with many counts. The rearrangement uses TRBV20-1 and TRBJ2-2; no reliable D call. This CDR3 contains 13 residues. V shed 0 bases and J shed 3 bases, with 5 bases lying between them. CDR1 is DFQATT and CDR2 is SNEGSKA in the germline V gene (reference sequence). CDR3 region: CSAREGYTGELFF. CDR3 sequence (DNA): TGCAGTGCTAGAGAAGGGTACACCGGGGAGCTGTTTTTT.